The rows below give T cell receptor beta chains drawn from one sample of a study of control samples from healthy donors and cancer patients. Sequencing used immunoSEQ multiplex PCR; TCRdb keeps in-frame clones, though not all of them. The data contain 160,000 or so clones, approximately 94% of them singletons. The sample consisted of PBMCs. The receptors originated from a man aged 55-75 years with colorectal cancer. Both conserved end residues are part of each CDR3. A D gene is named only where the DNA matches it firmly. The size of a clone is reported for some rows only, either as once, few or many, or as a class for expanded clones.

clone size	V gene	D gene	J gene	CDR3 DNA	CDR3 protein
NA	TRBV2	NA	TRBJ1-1	TGTGCCAGCAGAGGTAAATACAGGGCGAACACTGAAGCTTTCTTT	CASRGKYRANTEAFF
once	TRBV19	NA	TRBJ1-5	TGTGCCAGTAGTCCTAGCAATCAGCCCCAGCATTTT	CASSPSNQPQHF
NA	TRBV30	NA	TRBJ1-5	TGTGCCTGGAGTGTATTGACGACCGGCGGGGGGCCCCAGCATTTT	CAWSVLTTGGGPQHF
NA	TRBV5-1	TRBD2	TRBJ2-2	TGCGCCAGCAGCTTGTCAACGGGGGGGAACACCGGGGAGCTGTTTTTT	CASSLSTGGNTGELFF
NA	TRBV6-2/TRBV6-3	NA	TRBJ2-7	TGTGCCAGCAGTTACTCCACCTTGGCTAGCGAGCAGTACTTC	CASSYSTLASEQYF
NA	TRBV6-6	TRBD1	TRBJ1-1	TGTGCCAGCAGTCGATCCGACAGGGAGGGCACTGAAGCTTTCTTT	CASSRSDREGTEAFF
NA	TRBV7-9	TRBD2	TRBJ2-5	TGTGCCAGCAGCTTGGGGACTAGCGGAGAGACCCAGTACTTC	CASSLGTSGETQYF
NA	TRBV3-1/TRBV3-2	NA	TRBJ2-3	TGTGCCAGCAGCCAAGCCACCTCCGAGGGGACGCAGTATTTT	CASSQATSEGTQYF
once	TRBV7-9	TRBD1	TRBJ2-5	TGTGCCAGCAGCCAATTGTGGTCTGTCAGGGGGTCAGAGACCCAGTACTTC	CASSQLWSVRGSETQYF
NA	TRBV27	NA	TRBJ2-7	TGTGCCAGCAGTTTTTCAGGGGCAATGTACGAGCAGTACTTC	CASSFSGAMYEQYF
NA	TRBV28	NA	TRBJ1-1	TGTGCCAGCAGTCAAGTTAAGGCTGAAGCTTTCTTT	CASSQVKAEAFF
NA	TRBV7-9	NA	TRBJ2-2	TGTGCCAGCAGCTTAGAGGGGAACACCGGGGAGCTGTTTTTT	CASSLEGNTGELFF
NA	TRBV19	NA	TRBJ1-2	TGTGCCAGTTCTACAGGGAATGAGTATGGCTACACCTTC	CASSTGNEYGYTF
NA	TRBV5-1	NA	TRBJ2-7	TGCGCCAGCAGCTTCGTACTTAGCTCCTACGAGCAGTACTTC	CASSFVLSSYEQYF
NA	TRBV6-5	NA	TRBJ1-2	TGTGCCAGCAGACGAGAACCTAATGGCTACACCTTC	CASRREPNGYTF
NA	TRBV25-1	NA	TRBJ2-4	TGTGCCAGCAGTGAATCGGGAGTAGCCAAAAACATTCAGTACTTC	CASSESGVAKNIQYF
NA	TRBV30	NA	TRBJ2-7	TGTGCCTGGAGACGGCAGGGAACAAACGAGCAGTACTTC	CAWRRQGTNEQYF
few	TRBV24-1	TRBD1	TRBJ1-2	TGTGCCACCAGTGATTCGGGACAGGGGTCCTACACCTTC	CATSDSGQGSYTF
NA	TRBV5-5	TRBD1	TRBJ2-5	TGTGCCAGCAGCTCGCTACCGGTACAGGGGGGTCGGGCCCAGTACTTC	CASSSLPVQGGRAQYF
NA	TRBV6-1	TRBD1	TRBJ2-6	TGTGCCAGCAGGGAACAAATTCAGGGGGTAGGGGCCAACGTCCTGACTTTC	CASREQIQGVGANVLTF
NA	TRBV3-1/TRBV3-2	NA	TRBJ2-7	TGTGCCAGCAGCCGCCGACCGGGGGTTTCCTACGAGCAGTACTTC	CASSRRPGVSYEQYF
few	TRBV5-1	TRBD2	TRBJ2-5	TGCGCCAGCAGCTTGACTAGCGGGGTGGAGACCCAGTACTTC	CASSLTSGVETQYF
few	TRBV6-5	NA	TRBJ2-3	TGTGCCAGCAGTTACTCAACGGGACCATTAGATACGCAGTATTTT	CASSYSTGPLDTQYF
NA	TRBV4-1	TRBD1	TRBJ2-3	TGCGCCAGCAGCCAAGGGGCAGGGGGCAGAGATACGCAGTATTTT	CASSQGAGGRDTQYF
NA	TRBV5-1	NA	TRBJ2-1	TGCGCCAGCACCCACGGGGGTGAGGGGAATGAGCAGTTCTTC	CASTHGGEGNEQFF
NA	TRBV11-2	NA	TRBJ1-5	TGTGCCAGCAGCTTGGGGGGGAACAATCAGCCCCAGCATTTT	CASSLGGNNQPQHF
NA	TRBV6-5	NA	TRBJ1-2	TGTGCCAGCAGGGTACAGTCGGGGAACTATGGCTACACCTTC	CASRVQSGNYGYTF
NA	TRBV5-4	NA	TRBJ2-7	TGTGCCAGCAGCTTGGGGGAGCGGTACGAGCAGTACTTC	CASSLGERYEQYF
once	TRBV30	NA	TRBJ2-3	TGTGCCTGGACAACAGGGATGGGCGGCACGGGTACGCAGTATTTT	CAWTTGMGGTGTQYF
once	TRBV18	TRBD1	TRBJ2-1	TGTGCCAGCTCACCACCGAGGGGACAGGGGGGGAATGAGCAGTTCTTC	CASSPPRGQGGNEQFF
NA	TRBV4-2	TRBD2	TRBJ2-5	TGTGCCAGCAGCCAAGCGCGGGGGGGGATCCAAGAGACCCAGTACTTC	CASSQARGGIQETQYF
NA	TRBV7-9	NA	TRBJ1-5	TGTGCCAGCAGCATCGGGTTACAGCCCCAGCATTTT	CASSIGLQPQHF
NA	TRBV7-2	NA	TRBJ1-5	TGTGCCAGCAGCCCCGGACAGCTTAGCAATCAGCCCCAGCATTTT	CASSPGQLSNQPQHF
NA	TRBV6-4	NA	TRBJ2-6	TGTGCCAGCAGTCCCTGGGAGGGGGCCAACGTCCTGACTTTC	CASSPWEGANVLTF
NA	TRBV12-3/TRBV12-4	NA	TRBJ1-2	TGTGCCAGCAGTTTCCCGGGGAAATATGGCTACACCTTC	CASSFPGKYGYTF
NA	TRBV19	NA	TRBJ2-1	TGTGCCAGCCGAGTAGGATTGTATGAGCAGTTCTTC	CASRVGLYEQFF
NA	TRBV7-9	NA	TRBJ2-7	TGTGCCTCCGGGGCGTTTTGGGAGCAGTACTTC	CASGAFWEQYF
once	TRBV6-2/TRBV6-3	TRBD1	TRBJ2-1	TGTGCCAGCAGTTACAGGGGGCTTGAGCAGTTCTTC	CASSYRGLEQFF
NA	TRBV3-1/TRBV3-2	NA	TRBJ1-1	TGTGCCAGCAGCCAAGGCGAGAACACTGAAGCTTTCTTT	CASSQGENTEAFF
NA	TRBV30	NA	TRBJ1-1	TGTGCCAGGGCGGACGGGGTGAACACTGAAGCTTTCTTT	CARADGVNTEAFF
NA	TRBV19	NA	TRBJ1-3	TGTGCCAGTAGTATTTGGACAGACTCTGGAAACACCATATATTTT	CASSIWTDSGNTIYF
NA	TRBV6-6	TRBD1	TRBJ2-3	TGTGCCAGCAGTCCGCATACAGGGGGCATTAGCACAGATACGCAGTATTTT	CASSPHTGGISTDTQYF
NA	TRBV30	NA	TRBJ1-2	TGTGCCTGGAGTTGGGGCAGGAGCAACTATGGCTACACCTTC	CAWSWGRSNYGYTF
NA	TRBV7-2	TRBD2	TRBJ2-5	TGTGCCAGCAGCTTAGCCACTAGCGGGGGGCAAGAGACCCAGTACTTC	CASSLATSGGQETQYF
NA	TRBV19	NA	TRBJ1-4	TGTGCCAGTAGTCAGGAGAGGGAAAAACTGTTTTTT	CASSQEREKLFF